Below, one TCR beta chain is given with its context. TCRdb's table, derived via immunoSEQ multiplex PCR, lists solely in-frame clones and lacks some. The sample carries about 180,000 clones, 70% to 90% recorded once. This entry is derived from a study of blood T cell repertoires in COVID-19. Study overall: The cDNA or gDNA used as material had been derived from T cells, B-cell-depleted T cells, or PBMCs.

V lost 6 bases to trimming and J lost 2 bases, with 11 bases between them. CDR3 length equals 13 residues. CDR1 is MNHEY, CDR2 SVGAGI, per germline. The V call is TRBV6-5, the J call TRBJ2-7; tentatively, D is TRBD1 (6 bases). This TCR was recovered from a man between 40 and 49 years old with active or convalescent COVID-19. Sequenced sample: peripheral blood. The CDR3 here is CASSPTGTYEQYF. DNA for the CDR3: TGTGCCAGCAGCCCCACAGGGACCTACGAGCAGTACTTC.